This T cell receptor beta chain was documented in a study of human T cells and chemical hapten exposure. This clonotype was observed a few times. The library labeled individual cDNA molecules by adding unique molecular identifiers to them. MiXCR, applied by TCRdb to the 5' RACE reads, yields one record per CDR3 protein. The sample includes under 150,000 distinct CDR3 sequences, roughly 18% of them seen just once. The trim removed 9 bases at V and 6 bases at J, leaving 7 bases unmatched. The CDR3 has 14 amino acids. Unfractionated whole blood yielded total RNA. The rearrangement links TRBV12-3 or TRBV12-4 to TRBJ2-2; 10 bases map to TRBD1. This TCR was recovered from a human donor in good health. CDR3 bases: TGTGCCAGTCAGGGACAGGGGAGCGCCGGGGAGCTGTTTTTT. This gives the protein CASQGQGSAGELFF.